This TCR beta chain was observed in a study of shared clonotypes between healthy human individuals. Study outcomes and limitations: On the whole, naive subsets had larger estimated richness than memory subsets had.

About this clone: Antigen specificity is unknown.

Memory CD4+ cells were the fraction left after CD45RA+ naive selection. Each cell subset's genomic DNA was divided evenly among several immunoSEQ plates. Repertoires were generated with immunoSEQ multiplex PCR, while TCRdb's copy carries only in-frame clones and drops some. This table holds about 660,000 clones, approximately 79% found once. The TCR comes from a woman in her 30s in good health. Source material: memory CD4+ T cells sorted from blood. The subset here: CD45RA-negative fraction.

CDR3 nucleotides: TGTGCCAGCAGAGGTGGGGGAAATCAGCCCCAGCATTTT. Protein sequence: CASRGGGNQPQHF. The chain is built from TRBV6-5 and TRBJ1-5, with a weak D call TRBD1 (5 bases). Trimming pared 6 bases from V and 4 bases from J, leaving 10 bases between. The CDR3 is 13 residues long. In germline, CDR1 is MNHEY, CDR2 SVGAGI.